This T cell receptor (beta chain) was retrieved from a study of cytomegalovirus exposure and HLA in healthy donors. General observations from the study: Testing in vitro showed three CMV-associated chains specific for CMV antigens.

Details on this clone: Antigen: not known.

Primers for the PCR totalled 60 Vbeta and 13 Jbeta. Sequencing was performed with immunoSEQ multiplex PCR; in TCRdb, only in-frame clones are kept and a portion is missing. The sample has 150,000 to 200,000 clones; roughly 80% are singletons. Germline lookup yields CDR1 SGHDN and CDR2 FVKESK. The CDR3 is 12 residues long. Trimming shortened V by 4 bases and J by 3 bases, and 7 bases separated the two germline ends. Source material: PBMCs. The V and J genes are TRBV14 and TRBJ2-7; the D gene is possibly TRBD1 (6 bases). This clonotype was sampled from a woman aged 25-40 years in good health and CMV-seropositive. Here the CDR3 DNA reads TGTGCCAGCAGCCGGACAGTCTACGAGCAGTACTTC. Translated, it gives CASSRTVYEQYF.